This record looks at one T cell receptor beta chain sequence and its context. This clone was seen a few times. Its recognized antigen is unknown. Base qualities are missing; no much larger clone stands one base away. V and J are trimmed by 5 bases and 14 bases, and the gene matches miss 14 bases of the junction. From the cysteine up to the phenylalanine, the CDR3 has a length of 15 residues. Left in the record is the CDR3 DNA by itself, 45 bases read in frame from the first base. The germline V gene specifies MDHEN as CDR1 and SYDVKM as CDR2. Collaborating institutions collected whole blood in K2EDTA tubes following their own protocols. For TCRbeta analysis, collaborator samples were shipped as frozen whole blood, as isolated PBMCs, or as DNA extracted from either sample type. The entry originates in a study of blood T cell repertoires in COVID-19 (dated by TCRdb to the early 2020s). Background for the entire study: The collaborator samples originated in the United States, Italy and Spain and spanned the acute and convalescent phases of COVID-19. The prospective study material was composed of cDNA or gDNA derived from T cells, B-cell-depleted T cells, or PBMCs. The dataset comprised deeply sampled blood TCRbeta repertoires from subjects exposed to, actively infected with, or recovered from COVID-19. The repertoires were released in a freely available public database meant as a resource for research on the immune response to SARS-CoV-2. Samples were obtained from the ongoing ImmuneRACE study (first 160 participants) and from approximately 1,200 subjects provided by 6 global collaborators. Nearly every sample came with metadata listing a de-identified subject ID, COVID-19 status, age in years and sex. Where available, HLA class I and class II types were taken from metadata supplied by the sample provider and were not determined by assay-based typing. Study-wide findings and limitations: Clinical and demographic metadata were provided uncurated, with the amount varying by source and participant.

The immunoSEQ Assay, a bias-controlled multiplex PCR, was used to amplify TCRbeta CDR3 regions from genomic DNA. In the paper's pipeline: The number of nucleated cells in each sample was estimated from the amplification of reference gene primers within the assay. To quantify the absolute abundance of each unique TCRbeta CDR3 rearrangement, sequence reads were collapsed and filtered. For each sample, productive Simpson clonality was calculated as the square root of Simpson's diversity index across productive rearrangements. TCRdb took over this immuneACCESS table, retaining in-frame rearrangements with V and J assigned. Such tables are incomplete; in checked studies, under half of the missing clones stem from an unresolved V gene, and the remainder is unexplained. The V and J calls and clone size come from that table; D and trimming were worked out from the DNA. Present in this sample are about 220,000 clones, roughly nine tenths of which were seen just once. Jointly, the top ten make up approximately 0.7% of the sample.

Sequenced: peripheral blood. This receptor was taken from a middle-aged man with acute or convalescent COVID-19. This chain is built from TRBV28 and TRBJ1-6; 8 of the junction bases match TRBD1. The CDR3 reads CASSLGGQGASTLHF. DNA sequence: TGTGCCAGCAGTCTAGGCGGACAGGGCGCCTCCACCCTCCACTTT.